This is a list of T cell receptor beta chains from one sample in a study of shared clonotypes between healthy human individuals. The table came from immunoSEQ multiplex PCR; TCRdb's copy has only in-frame clones and leaves some out. The data show roughly 2.5 million clones, approximately 90% seen once. Sequenced sample: naive CD4+ T cells sorted from blood. All receptors derive from a man younger than 30 in good health. Each CDR3 is given with its conserved first and last residue. A D gene is named only where the DNA matches it firmly. Clone size is not always given. Where it is, it says once, few, many or a class for expanded clones.

v_call	d_call	j_call	clone_size	cdr3_aa	cdr3_nt
TRBV30	TRBD1	TRBJ1-3	once	CAWSATGGNTIYF	TGTGCCTGGAGTGCGACAGGGGGAAACACCATATATTTT
TRBV7-2	TRBD1	TRBJ2-5	-	CASSPDRAEETQYF	TGTGCCAGCAGCCCGGACAGGGCCGAGGAGACCCAGTACTTC
TRBV27	-	TRBJ2-7	-	CASSRGQTSYEQYF	TGTGCCAGCAGCCGTGGACAGACATCCTACGAGCAGTACTTC
TRBV5-1	-	TRBJ1-1	-	CASSLLAGGTEAFF	TGCGCCAGCAGCTTGTTAGCGGGCGGCACTGAAGCTTTCTTT
TRBV18	-	TRBJ1-2	-	CASSPETASYGYTF	TGTGCCAGCTCACCGGAGACTGCCTCCTATGGCTACACCTTC
TRBV5-1	TRBD1	TRBJ2-5	once	CASSRDRGEETQYF	TGCGCCAGCAGTCGGGACAGGGGCGAAGAGACCCAGTACTTC
TRBV5-4	TRBD2	TRBJ2-2	-	CASSLAGVKSGELFF	TGTGCCAGCAGCTTAGCGGGAGTCAAGTCCGGGGAGCTGTTTTTT
TRBV6-5	-	TRBJ1-5	-	CASSRQGRQPQHF	TGTGCCAGCAGTCGCCAGGGCCGGCAGCCCCAGCATTTT
TRBV6-5	-	TRBJ1-1	-	CASSPSVGPEAFF	TGTGCCAGCAGTCCCTCGGTGGGGCCTGAAGCTTTCTTT
TRBV6-5	-	TRBJ1-2	-	CASSYSRRGYGYTF	TGTGCCAGCAGTTACTCGCGCAGGGGCTATGGTTACACCTTC
TRBV6-5	TRBD1	TRBJ2-5	-	CASSYSQGVAETQYF	TGTGCCAGCAGTTACTCGCAGGGGGTAGCAGAGACCCAGTACTTC
TRBV14	-	TRBJ2-1	-	CASSRVYEQFF	TGTGCCAGCAGCAGGGTCTATGAGCAGTTCTTC
TRBV7-9	-	TRBJ1-6	-	CASSLYGSGGEINSPLHF	TGTGCCAGCAGCTTATACGGTTCGGGGGGCGAAATAAATTCACCCCTCCACTTT
TRBV18	TRBD1	TRBJ2-4	once	CASSPPTGSAKNIQYF	TGTGCCAGCTCACCACCGACAGGGTCAGCCAAAAACATTCAGTACTTC
TRBV5-1	-	TRBJ2-3	once	CASSLPNTDTQYF	TGCGCCAGCAGCTTGCCGAACACAGATACGCAGTATTTT
TRBV27	TRBD2	TRBJ2-1	-	CASPHRERESHNEQFF	TGTGCCAGCCCTCACCGAGAGCGGGAGTCTCACAATGAGCAGTTCTTC
TRBV27	-	TRBJ1-4	-	CASRLGVGNEKLFF	TGTGCCAGCCGCTTAGGGGTGGGTAATGAAAAACTGTTTTTT
TRBV23-1	-	TRBJ2-1	-	CASSQEQEGNEQFF	TGCGCCAGCAGTCAAGAGCAGGAGGGGAATGAGCAGTTCTTC
TRBV29-1	-	TRBJ1-2	-	CSAQGFMTVDGYTF	TGCAGCGCCCAGGGGTTTATGACCGTGGATGGCTACACCTTC
TRBV4-1	TRBD2	TRBJ2-5	-	CASSLGLGGETQYF	TGCGCCAGCAGCCTGGGGCTGGGGGGGGAGACCCAGTACTTC
TRBV18	TRBD1	TRBJ2-7	-	CASSPTGFEQYF	TGTGCCAGCTCACCGACAGGGTTCGAGCAGTACTTC
TRBV5-8	TRBD2	TRBJ2-3	once	CASRPGGAGDTRYF	TGTGCCAGCAGACCCGGGGGGGCCGGAGATACGCGGTATTTT
TRBV30	TRBD2	TRBJ2-7	-	CAWTLAGALEQYF	TGTGCCTGGACTCTAGCGGGAGCGCTCGAGCAGTACTTC
TRBV6-1	TRBD1	TRBJ2-3	-	CASPQTGHGQGTQYF	TGTGCCAGCCCGCAGACAGGGCACGGCCAAGGTACGCAGTATTTT
TRBV30	-	TRBJ1-1	-	CAWSVQENTEAFF	TGTGCCTGGAGTGTCCAGGAAAACACTGAAGCTTTCTTT
TRBV5-6	TRBD1	TRBJ1-6	-	CASSRDRGNSPLHF	TGTGCCAGCAGCCGCGACAGGGGAAATTCACCCCTCCACTTT
TRBV6-6	TRBD1	TRBJ1-3	-	CASSYPAGGGGNTIYF	TGTGCCAGCAGTTACCCCGCAGGGGGCGGTGGAAACACCATATATTTT
TRBV7-2	TRBD1	TRBJ1-3	-	CASSLAGRGIGNTIYF	TGTGCCAGCAGCTTAGCTGGCAGGGGGATCGGAAACACCATATATTTT
TRBV30	-	TRBJ1-3	-	CAWSAVRPSSGNTIYF	TGTGCCTGGAGTGCTGTCAGGCCAAGCTCTGGAAACACCATATATTTT
TRBV5-1	-	TRBJ1-4	-	CASTSVRGLQTHPVMEKLFF	TGCGCCAGCACCTCCGTCCGTGGCCTCCAAACCCATCCCGTAATGGAAAAACTGTTTTTT
TRBV6-5	-	TRBJ1-1	once	CASSYSNPGKAFF	TGTGCCAGCAGTTACTCGAACCCAGGGAAGGCTTTCTTT
TRBV5-1	TRBD1	TRBJ2-5	-	CASSSPGQGDETQYF	TGCGCCAGCAGCTCTCCGGGACAGGGGGACGAGACCCAGTACTTC
TRBV7-2	TRBD2	TRBJ2-7	-	CASSFLAGEAEQYF	TGTGCCAGCAGCTTTCTAGCGGGGGAAGCAGAGCAGTACTTC
TRBV2	-	TRBJ1-1	-	CASSASGVGLTEAFF	TGTGCCAGCAGTGCTTCAGGGGTTGGGTTGACTGAAGCTTTCTTT
TRBV10-1	-	TRBJ1-6	-	CASSDLPRNSPLHF	TGCGCCAGCAGTGACCTCCCAAGGAATTCACCCCTCCACTTT
TRBV9	TRBD2	TRBJ2-3	-	CASSVKASGGPGDTQYF	TGTGCCAGCAGCGTAAAGGCTAGCGGGGGCCCGGGGGATACGCAGTATTTT
TRBV28	-	TRBJ2-7	-	CASSSSWSYEQYF	TGTGCCAGCAGCTCTAGTTGGTCCTACGAGCAGTACTTC
TRBV10-3	TRBD2	TRBJ2-4	-	CAISEEGLANIQYF	TGTGCCATCAGTGAAGAGGGACTAGCAAACATTCAGTACTTC
TRBV11-3	-	TRBJ2-3	-	CASSLGGMNVDTQYF	TGTGCCAGCAGCTTAGGGGGGATGAATGTAGATACGCAGTATTTT
TRBV19	-	TRBJ1-5	-	CASSDTGYQPQHF	TGTGCCAGTAGTGACACAGGTTATCAGCCCCAGCATTTT
TRBV5-1	-	TRBJ1-2	-	CASSLDYGYTF	TGCGCCAGCAGCTTGGACTATGGCTACACCTTC
TRBV6-1	-	TRBJ2-4	-	CASSGGINIQYF	TGTGCCAGCAGTGGCGGGATAAACATTCAGTACTTC
TRBV18	-	TRBJ1-1	-	CASSPRGLNTEAFF	TGTGCCAGCTCACCAAGGGGTCTGAACACTGAAGCTTTCTTT
TRBV5-1	-	TRBJ2-3	-	CASHGPGADTQYF	TGCGCCAGCCACGGGCCGGGGGCAGATACGCAGTATTTT
TRBV11-2	-	TRBJ2-7	-	CASSLDAKGAYEQYF	TGTGCCAGCAGCTTAGATGCTAAGGGGGCCTACGAGCAGTACTTC
TRBV5-1	-	TRBJ2-2	-	CASSSDRGTGELFF	TGCGCCAGCAGCTCGGACCGCGGGACCGGGGAGCTGTTTTTT
TRBV2	TRBD1	TRBJ2-1	-	CASKEDRGPYNEQFF	TGTGCCAGCAAGGAAGACAGGGGTCCTTACAATGAGCAGTTCTTC
TRBV5-1	-	TRBJ1-2	-	CASSTGQNYGYTF	TGCGCCAGCAGCACCGGACAGAACTATGGCTACACCTTC
TRBV4-1	-	TRBJ1-4	-	CASSQGGAGDEKLFF	TGCGCCAGCAGCCAAGGGGGTGCGGGTGATGAAAAACTGTTTTTT
TRBV30	TRBD2	TRBJ2-3	-	CASKGLADTQYF	TGTGCCTCCAAGGGACTAGCAGATACGCAGTATTTT
TRBV6-1	-	TRBJ1-4	-	CASSNERGEKLFF	TGTGCCAGCAGCAACGAGAGGGGTGAAAAACTGTTTTTT
TRBV7-2	-	TRBJ1-6	-	CASSLGLAGVSYNSPLHF	TGTGCCAGCAGCTTAGGGTTGGCAGGGGTATCCTATAATTCACCCCTCCACTTT